These 25 T cell receptor beta chains came from one sample sequenced in a study of human T cells and chemical hapten exposure. Indicated time point: pre-sensitization, week 0. Treatment described: therapeutic diphenylcyclopropenone sensitization with weekly scalp DPC. One entry per CDR3 protein, called by TCRdb with MiXCR from the RACE reads. Found here are 50,000 to 70,000 distinct CDR3 sequences, around 10% of them singletons; the top ten hold roughly a tenth. Sequencing used whole blood, obtained in connection with sensitization to the hapten diphenylcyclopropenone (DPC). These receptors were collected from a middle-aged man with alopecia areata. Some clones in this sample may be carry-over from other donors' samples.

CDR3 DNA: TGTGCCAGCAGCAAAGGACAGGGATGGACTGAAGCTTTCTTT. Residues: CASSKGQGWTEAFF. This chain links TRBV2 with TRBJ1-1, with 8 bases lining up with TRBD1. V lost 6 bases and J lost 5; bases outside the gene matches: 8. Per the germline V gene, CDR1 is SNHLY and CDR2 is FYNNEI. CDR3 length equals 14 residues. The variable domain in full, completed from reference TRBV2 and TRBJ1-1, reads EPEVTQTPSHQVTQMGQEVILRCVPISNHLYFYWYRQILGQKVEFLVSFYNNEISEKSEIFDDQFSVERPDGSNFTLKIRSTKLEDSAMYFCASSKGQGWTEAFFGQGTRLTVV.

This clonotype has ten or more counts. The CDR3: CASSQDRGVGLAAAYEQYF. The DNA for the CDR3 is TGTGCCAGCAGCCAAGATCGGGGTGTAGGACTAGCGGCTGCCTACGAGCAGTACTTC. The chain has TRBV4-2 and TRBJ2-7; the match to TRBD2 covers 10 bases. The CDR3 covers 19 residues. Trimming cost V 0 bases and J 2 bases; bases outside gene matches: 13. Germline V gene lookup returns CDR1 LGHNA and CDR2 YNFKEQ.

The chain carries TRBV20-1 and TRBJ1-1; D ambiguous. V lost 8 bases and J lost 9, with 10 bases in between. Germline CDR1 is DFQATT and CDR2 is SNEGSKA (reference sequence). The CDR3 has 9 residues. CDR3 residues: CSPAAKAFF. In nucleotides, the CDR3 is TGCAGTCCTGCGGCAAAAGCTTTCTTT.

V is TRBV9 and J is TRBJ2-1, with 8 bases identical to TRBD1. The V gene end was trimmed by 0 bases and the J gene end by 6 bases; junction bases not matched to a gene: 5. This CDR3 contains 15 residues. Germline V lookup: CDR1 SGDLS, CDR2 YYNGEE. The CDR3 DNA is TGTGCCAGCAGCGTAGCTTTCCAGGGGGCCAATGAGCAGTTCTTC. Encoded protein: CASSVAFQGANEQFF.

This clonotype was counted only a few times. The CDR3 nucleotides are TGTGCCAGCAGCTGGACAGGGAGCAATCAGCCCCAGCATTTT. This codes for CASSWTGSNQPQHF. The chain joins TRBV7-2 to TRBJ1-5; 8 positions agree with TRBD1. The CDR3 runs to 14 residues. Trimming cost V 4 bases and J 1 base; bases outside gene matches: 0. In germline, CDR1 is SGHTA, CDR2 FQGNSA.

This chain uses TRBV11-2 with TRBJ2-2, with D tentatively TRBD1 (6 bases). This CDR3 region has 15 residues. Trimming stripped 6 bases from V and 4 bases from J, with 15 bases between. Per germline, CDR1 SGHAT and CDR2 FQNNGV. This CDR3 reads CASSINQGTTGELFF. The CDR3 DNA reads TGTGCCAGCAGTATTAATCAGGGGACCACCGGGGAGCTGTTTTTT.

There are a few counts of this clonotype. The V gene is TRBV6-2 or TRBV6-3, the J gene TRBJ2-1, with 12 bases identical to TRBD2. Germline lookup yields CDR1 MNHEY and CDR2 SVGEGT. This CDR3 has 16 residues. V dropped 5 bases and J dropped 7; count of bases not matched to a gene: 9. The chain's CDR3 is CASSVRLAGVSNEQFF. DNA of the CDR3: TGTGCCAGCAGTGTACGACTAGCGGGAGTTAGTAATGAGCAGTTCTTC.

In its sample, this clonotype was seen a few times. CDR3 amino acids: CASSRMTGPQETQYF. In DNA, the CDR3 is TGTGCCAGCAGTAGGATGACAGGGCCCCAAGAGACCCAGTACTTC. The chain combines TRBV6-2 or TRBV6-3 with TRBJ2-5; TRBD1 aligns across 7 bases. Germline V gives CDR1 MNHEY, CDR2 SVGEGT. CDR3 size: 15 residues. The ends lost 5 bases at V and 1 base at J; junction bases unmatched: 7.

The sample holds many counts of this clonotype. The V call is TRBV21-1, the J call TRBJ2-5; TRBD1 reflects the table's D call only, with no check against the DNA. TRBV21-1 is listed as a pseudogene. This CDR3 spans 15 amino acids. This CDR3 is CASSHTEGRRETQYF. CDR3 sequence (DNA): TGTGCCAGCAGCCACACAGAGGGGCGAAGAGAGACCCAGTACTTC.

This clonotype was seen a few times. This rearrangement joins TRBV18 to TRBJ1-4; D is ambiguous. There are 14 residues in the CDR3. Trimming pared 4 bases from V and 6 bases from J, leaving 12 bases between. Germline loops: CDR1 KGHSH, CDR2 LQKENI. The CDR3 region has the DNA TGTGCCAGCTCACACCGGGGTACTGATGAAAAACTGTTTTTT. It is translated as CASSHRGTDEKLFF.

CDR3 in DNA: TGCGCCAGCAGCCTCTTGGGGACTAGCGGGGTAAAGAGTGAGCAGTTCTTC. This codes for CASSLLGTSGVKSEQFF. The chain carries TRBV10-2 and TRBJ2-1, with 13 bases aligning to TRBD2. The CDR3 is 17 amino acids. The germline V gene has CDR1 WSHSY and CDR2 SAAADI. Trimming removed 6 bases from V and 9 bases from J; junction bases left unmatched: 14.

This clonotype showed up just a few times. This chain joins TRBV6-6 and TRBJ2-5; no clear D. The CDR3 has 13 amino acids. Per the germline V gene, CDR1 is MNHNY and CDR2 is SVGAGI (reference sequence). Trimming pared 6 bases from V and 3 bases from J, leaving 11 bases between. In DNA, the CDR3 is TGTGCCAGCAGCCGCGCCCCCAAAGAGACCCAGTACTTC. It encodes CASSRAPKETQYF.

To note about this clonotype: A much larger clone differs from this one at a single base, so this may be a read error. The V call is TRBV4-1, the J call TRBJ2-7; D not certain. V lost 3 bases and J lost 9, with 15 bases in between. The CDR3 is 13 amino acids. The germline gives CDR1 MGHRA, CDR2 YSYEKL. The CDR3 DNA sequence: TGCGCCAGCAGCCACCGAACTGGGTTCGGGCAGTACTTC. This encodes CASSHRTGFGQYF.

This clonotype was counted at least ten times. V usage is TRBV20-1 and J usage is TRBJ2-1, with 7 bases aligning to TRBD2. V was pared by 3 bases and J by 4 bases, with 12 bases of the junction left unmatched. CDR3 length equals 16 residues. Germline V gene sequence: CDR1 DFQATT, CDR2 SNEGSKA (reference sequence). For the CDR3, the DNA is TGCAGTGCTAGTTCCGCCGAAGGACTAGTATACAATGAGCAGTTCTTC. Encoded protein: CSASSAEGLVYNEQFF.

The chain carries TRBV2 and TRBJ2-3; D is undetermined. From germline, CDR1 is SNHLY and CDR2 FYNNEI. V was shortened by 6 bases and J by 6 bases, with 13 bases between the two germline ends. The CDR3 is 13 residues long. In nucleotides, the CDR3 is TGTGCCAGCAGCCCCGTCCCCGGGGATACGCAGTATTTT. Amino acid sequence: CASSPVPGDTQYF.

The DNA of the CDR3 is TGTGCCAGCAGCTTAGCAGCCTACGAGCAGTACTTC. Encoded protein: CASSLAAYEQYF. V gene TRBV7-9 combines with J gene TRBJ2-7; D gene uncertain. Germline CDR1 and CDR2: SEHNR and FQNEAQ (reference sequence). The CDR3 has 12 residues. The V and J ends lost 0 bases and 2 bases respectively, with 2 bases between them.

The rearrangement joins TRBV5-1 to TRBJ2-7; TRBD2 might be the D (5 bases). The CDR3 loop spans 14 amino acids. Germline-derived CDR1 and CDR2 are SGHRS and YFSETQ. V lost 4 bases and J 4 bases, leaving 15 bases between the germline ends. This CDR3 is CASSPIRGIYEQYF. CDR3 sequence (DNA): TGCGCCAGCAGCCCGATCCGGGGAATTTACGAGCAGTACTTC. The entire variable domain, with the rest obtained from reference TRBV5-1 and TRBJ2-7, is as follows: KAGVTQTPRYLIKTRGQQVTLSCSPISGHRSVSWYQQTPGQGLQFLFEYFSETQRNKGNFPGRFSGRQFSNSRSEMNVSTLELGDSALYLCASSPIRGIYEQYFGPGTRLTVT.

To note about this clonotype: Germline is not matched at one junction end, which may reflect a read error. The chain links TRBV29-1 to TRBJ1-1; D is uncertain. The CDR3 totals 14 residues. CDR1 and CDR2 (germline): SQVTM, ANQGSEA. The CDR3 protein is CSVQPPEGATQAFF. CDR3 in DNA: TGCAGCGTTCAACCCCCAGAGGGAGCCACTCAAGCTTTCTTT.

This clonotype has ten or more counts. The chain combines TRBV28 with TRBJ2-5; D assignment may be TRBD1 or TRBD2 (5 bases each). The length of the CDR3 is 14 residues. From germline, CDR1 is MDHEN and CDR2 SYDVKM. Trimming removed 7 bases from V and 4 bases from J, with 16 bases in between. In nucleotides, the CDR3 is TGTGCCAGCAACCGGGACGGATTGGGAGAGACCCAGTACTTC. It specifies CASNRDGLGETQYF.

This clonotype came up many times. The rearrangement uses TRBV28 and TRBJ2-5; 11 positions agree with TRBD2. The CDR3 runs to 17 residues. J lost 6 bases, V lost 5 bases, and 14 bases had no gene match. The germline CDR1 and CDR2 sequences are MDHEN and SYDVKM. This CDR3 reads CASSLPVGASGRKTQYF. The CDR3 nucleotides read TGTGCCAGCAGTCTACCCGTCGGGGCTAGCGGGAGGAAGACCCAGTACTTC.

This clonotype came up a few times. The chain uses TRBV28 and TRBJ1-2; possibly TRBD1 for D (5 bases). V was shortened by 7 bases and J by 7 bases, with 13 bases between the two germline ends. Per germline, CDR1 MDHEN and CDR2 SYDVKM. This CDR3 has 12 amino acids. DNA of the CDR3: TGTGCCAGCACCACCTACAGGTTTGGCTACACCTTC. This codes for CASTTYRFGYTF.

This clonotype was picked up a small number of times. The chain couples TRBV9 to TRBJ2-2; D remains unclear. Between the trimmed V and J ends, which lost 3 bases and 6 bases, there was a span of 3 bases. The germline gives CDR1 SGDLS, CDR2 YYNGEE. CDR3 length: 11 residues. The CDR3 region is CASSEAGELFF. The CDR3 region has the DNA TGTGCCAGCAGCGAAGCCGGGGAGCTGTTTTTT.

This clonotype has at least ten counts. The genes are TRBV18 and TRBJ1-2; no definite D call. V was trimmed by 4 bases and J by 4 bases, leaving 4 bases between them. CDR1 and CDR2 (germline): KGHSH, LQKENI. There are 11 residues in the CDR3. The CDR3 sequence is CASSQGYGYTF. CDR3 nucleotides: TGTGCCAGCTCACAGGGCTATGGCTACACCTTC.

This clonotype appeared a few times. The V gene is TRBV12-3 or TRBV12-4, the J gene TRBJ2-3; 8 positions match TRBD2. The V segment lost 6 bases and the J segment 2 bases; nucleotides outside the gene matches: 10. The CDR3 spans 16 residues. The CDR3, as DNA: TGTGCCAGCAGAGTTGGGACTAGAGCTCTCACAGATACGCAGTATTTT. It specifies CASRVGTRALTDTQYF.

The gene calls are TRBV28 and TRBJ2-7, with 8 bases aligning to TRBD1. This CDR3 has 16 amino acids. The ends lost 7 bases at V and 4 bases at J; junction bases unmatched: 15. Germline CDR1 reads MDHEN; CDR2 reads SYDVKM. CDR3: CASTSHAGGSMYEQYF. The CDR3 DNA follows: TGTGCCAGCACCTCTCATGCAGGGGGCTCCATGTACGAGCAGTACTTC.